This T cell receptor beta chain was obtained from a study of blood T cell repertoires in COVID-19 (dated by TCRdb to the early 2020s). At the level of the whole study: Collaborator samples came from the United States, Italy and Spain and covered acute and convalescent phases of COVID-19. Deeply sampled blood TCRbeta repertoires from subjects exposed to, actively infected with, or recovered from COVID-19 were included in the dataset. Samples were obtained from the ongoing ImmuneRACE study (first 160 participants) and from some 1,200 subjects provided by 6 global collaborators. A freely available public database, intended as a resource for researchers studying the immune response to SARS-CoV-2, is where the repertoires were released. Nearly every sample came with metadata listing a de-identified subject ID, COVID-19 status, age in years and sex. The prospective study material was composed of cDNA or gDNA derived from T cells, B-cell-depleted T cells, or PBMCs. HLA class I and class II types, where available, came from metadata supplied by the sample provider rather than from assay-based typing.

Participants in the prospective study were enrolled through a virtual design, were aged roughly 18 to 100 years, and lived in approximately 25 United States geographic areas. Cohort assignment in the prospective study relied on participant-reported clinical history from a screening survey and a study questionnaire. A participant counted as exposed if, within 2 weeks of entering the study, that participant had been in contact with someone who had a PCR-confirmed or clinician-diagnosed COVID-19 case. Each participant in the prospective study had whole blood, serum and a nasopharyngeal or oropharyngeal swab collected by mobile phlebotomists. Over a roughly two-month period, participants in the prospective study had the option of providing additional blood draws and questionnaires. Prospective study blood samples were shipped either frozen or at room temperature before DNA extraction. Regarding this clone: It lacks a known antigen. No qualities accompany the bases; no much larger clone lies one base away.

TCRbeta CDR3 regions were amplified from genomic DNA using the immunoSEQ Assay, a bias-controlled multiplex PCR. As for how the authors treated the data: Within the assay, amplification of reference gene primers was used to estimate how many nucleated cells each sample contained. Sequence reads were collapsed and filtered to measure the absolute abundance of every unique TCRbeta CDR3 rearrangement. For each sample, productive Simpson clonality was calculated as the square root of Simpson's diversity index over productive rearrangements. TCRdb took this table from immuneACCESS and kept in-frame rearrangements with V and J called. Such tables lack part of the clones; where checked against another copy, unresolved V genes explain under half of the gap, and the rest is unexplained. V and J calls and clone size are given by that table; D and trimming were obtained from the DNA. The sample table records over 200,000 clones; 70% to 90% of these occur just once. The top ten constitute 3.5% to 5.5% of the sample.

V and J lose 6 bases and 0 bases, and a span of 9 bases separates them. From the germline V gene (reference sequence), CDR1 is LNHDA and CDR2 is SQIVND. The CDR3 holds 15 amino acids from the cysteine to the phenylalanine. Just the 45-base CDR3 DNA is kept, in frame starting at base 1. Points the paper makes about the study in general: How much clinical and demographic metadata was included differed by source and by participant, and the metadata was provided uncurated.

The material sequenced was PBMCs or T cells enriched from blood (not recorded which). The TCR originated in a woman aged 30 to 39 who had been exposed to COVID-19. Here the chain combines TRBV19 and TRBJ2-6, with no confidently assigned D gene. The CDR3 amino acid sequence is: CASRGVSSGANVLTF. The bases read TGTGCCAGTAGGGGCGTTAGCTCTGGGGCCAACGTCCTGACTTTC.